Below, one T cell receptor beta chain is given with its context. This sample is part of a study of blood T cell repertoires in COVID-19. Generated by immunoSEQ multiplex PCR, the TCRdb table keeps only in-frame clones and is missing some. The sample records around 330,000 clones, roughly 89% being singletons. Germline CDR1 is MNHEY and CDR2 is SVGEGT. The length of the CDR3 is 16 residues. V was pared by 6 bases and J by 9 bases, with 16 bases of the junction left unmatched. The J gene is TRBJ1-5, the V gene TRBV6-2 or TRBV6-3; TRBD1 matches at 8 bases. Sequenced input: PBMCs or T cells enriched from blood (not recorded which). This TCR came from a woman in her late teens or twenties who had recovered from COVID-19. The DNA for the CDR3 is TGTGCCAGCAGCCTCCAGACAGGGGCGCCGGCTAGGCCCCAGCATTTT. It yields the protein CASSLQTGAPARPQHF.